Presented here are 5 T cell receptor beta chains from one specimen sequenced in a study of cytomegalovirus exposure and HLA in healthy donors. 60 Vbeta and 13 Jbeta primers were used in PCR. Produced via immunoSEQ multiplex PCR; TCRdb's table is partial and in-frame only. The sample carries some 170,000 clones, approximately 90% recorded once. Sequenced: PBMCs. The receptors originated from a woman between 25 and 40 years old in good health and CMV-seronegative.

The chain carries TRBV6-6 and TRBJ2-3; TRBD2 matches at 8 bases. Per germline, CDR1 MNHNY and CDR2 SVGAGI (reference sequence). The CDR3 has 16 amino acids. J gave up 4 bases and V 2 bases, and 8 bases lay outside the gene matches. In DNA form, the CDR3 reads TGTGCCAGCAGTTACGGCGCGGGGGGAGGGGCAGATACGCAGTATTTT. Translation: CASSYGAGGGADTQYF.

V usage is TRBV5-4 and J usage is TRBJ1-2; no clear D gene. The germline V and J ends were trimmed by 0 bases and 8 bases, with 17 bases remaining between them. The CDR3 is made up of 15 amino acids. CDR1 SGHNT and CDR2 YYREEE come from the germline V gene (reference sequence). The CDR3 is CASSLAWEGRTGYTF. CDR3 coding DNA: TGTGCCAGCAGCTTGGCCTGGGAGGGTAGGACGGGCTACACCTTC.

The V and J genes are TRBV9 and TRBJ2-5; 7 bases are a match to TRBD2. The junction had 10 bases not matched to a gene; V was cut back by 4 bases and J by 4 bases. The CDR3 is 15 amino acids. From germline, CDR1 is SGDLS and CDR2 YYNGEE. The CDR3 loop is CASSLQGGRVETQYF. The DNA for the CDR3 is TGTGCCAGCAGCTTACAAGGTGGGAGGGTAGAGACCCAGTACTTC.

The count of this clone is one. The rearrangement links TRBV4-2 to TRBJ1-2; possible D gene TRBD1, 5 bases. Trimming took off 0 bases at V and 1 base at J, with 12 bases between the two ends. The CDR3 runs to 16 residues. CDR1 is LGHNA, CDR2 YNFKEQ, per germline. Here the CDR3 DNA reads TGTGCCAGCAGCCAAGACAGCAAAGGGGATAACTATGGCTACACCTTC. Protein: CASSQDSKGDNYGYTF.

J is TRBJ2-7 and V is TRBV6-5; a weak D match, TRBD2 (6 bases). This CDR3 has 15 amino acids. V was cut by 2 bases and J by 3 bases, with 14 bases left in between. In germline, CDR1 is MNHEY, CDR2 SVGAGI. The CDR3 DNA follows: TGTGCCAGCAGTTACCTTCCTAGCGATGGCTACGAGCAGTACTTC. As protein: CASSYLPSDGYEQYF.